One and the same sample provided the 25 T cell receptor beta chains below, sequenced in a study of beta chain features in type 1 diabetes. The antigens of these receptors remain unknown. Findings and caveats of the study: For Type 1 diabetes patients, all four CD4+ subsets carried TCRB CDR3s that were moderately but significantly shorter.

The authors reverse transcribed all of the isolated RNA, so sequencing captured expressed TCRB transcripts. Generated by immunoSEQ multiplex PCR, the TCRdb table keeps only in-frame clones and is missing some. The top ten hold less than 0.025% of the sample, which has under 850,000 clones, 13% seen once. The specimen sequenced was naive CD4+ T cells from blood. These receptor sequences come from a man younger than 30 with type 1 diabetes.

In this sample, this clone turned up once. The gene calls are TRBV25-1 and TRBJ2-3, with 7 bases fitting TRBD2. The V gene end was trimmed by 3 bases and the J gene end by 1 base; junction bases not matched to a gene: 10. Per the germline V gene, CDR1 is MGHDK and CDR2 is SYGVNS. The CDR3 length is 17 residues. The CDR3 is CASSDPTGRVGTDTQYF. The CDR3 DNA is TGTGCCAGCAGTGATCCGACGGGGAGGGTCGGCACAGATACGCAGTATTTT.

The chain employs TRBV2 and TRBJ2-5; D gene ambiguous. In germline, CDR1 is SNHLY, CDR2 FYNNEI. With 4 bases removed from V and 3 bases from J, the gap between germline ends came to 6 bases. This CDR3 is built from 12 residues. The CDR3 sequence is CASSGRKETQYF. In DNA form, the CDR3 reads TGTGCCAGCAGTGGTCGGAAAGAGACCCAGTACTTC. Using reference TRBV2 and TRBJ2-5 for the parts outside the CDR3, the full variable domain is EPEVTQTPSHQVTQMGQEVILRCVPISNHLYFYWYRQILGQKVEFLVSFYNNEISEKSEIFDDQFSVERPDGSNFTLKIRSTKLEDSAMYFCASSGRKETQYFGPGTRLLVL.

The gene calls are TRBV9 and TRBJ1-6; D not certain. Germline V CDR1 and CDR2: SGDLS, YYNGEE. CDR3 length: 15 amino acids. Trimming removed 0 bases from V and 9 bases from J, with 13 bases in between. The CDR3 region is CASSVDPADGSPLHF. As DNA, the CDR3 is TGTGCCAGCAGCGTAGATCCAGCCGATGGTTCACCCCTCCACTTT.

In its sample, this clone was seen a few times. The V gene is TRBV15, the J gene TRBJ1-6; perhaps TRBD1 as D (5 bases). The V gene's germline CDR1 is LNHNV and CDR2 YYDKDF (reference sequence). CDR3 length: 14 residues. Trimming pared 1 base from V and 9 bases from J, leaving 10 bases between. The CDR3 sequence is CATSRAVGPSPLHF. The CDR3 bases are TGTGCCACCAGCAGAGCAGTGGGGCCTTCACCCCTCCACTTT.

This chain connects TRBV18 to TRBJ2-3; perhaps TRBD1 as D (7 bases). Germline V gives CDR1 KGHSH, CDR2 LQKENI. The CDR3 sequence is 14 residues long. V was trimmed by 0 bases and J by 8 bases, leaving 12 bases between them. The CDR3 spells CASSPPSGGSTQYF. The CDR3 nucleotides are TGTGCCAGCTCACCACCGTCAGGGGGGAGTACGCAGTATTTT.

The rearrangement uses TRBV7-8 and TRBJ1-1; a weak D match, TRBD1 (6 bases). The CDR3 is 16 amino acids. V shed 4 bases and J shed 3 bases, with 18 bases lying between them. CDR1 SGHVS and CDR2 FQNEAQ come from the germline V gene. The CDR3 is CASSSSLAGAYTEAFF. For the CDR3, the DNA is TGTGCCAGCAGCTCCTCCCTCGCAGGGGCTTACACTGAAGCTTTCTTT. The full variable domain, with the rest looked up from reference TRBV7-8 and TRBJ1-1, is GAGVSQSPRYKVAKRGQDVALRCDPISGHVSLFWYQQALGQGPEFLTYFQNEAQLDKSGLPSDRFFAERPEGSVSTLKIQRTQQEDSAVYLCASSSSLAGAYTEAFFGQGTRLTVV.

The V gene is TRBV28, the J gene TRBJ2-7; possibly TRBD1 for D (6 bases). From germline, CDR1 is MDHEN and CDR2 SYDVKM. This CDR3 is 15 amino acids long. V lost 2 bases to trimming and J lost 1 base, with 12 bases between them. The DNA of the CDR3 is TGTGCCAGCAGTTTACCCGGGGACATTTCCTACGAGCAGTACTTC. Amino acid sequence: CASSLPGDISYEQYF.

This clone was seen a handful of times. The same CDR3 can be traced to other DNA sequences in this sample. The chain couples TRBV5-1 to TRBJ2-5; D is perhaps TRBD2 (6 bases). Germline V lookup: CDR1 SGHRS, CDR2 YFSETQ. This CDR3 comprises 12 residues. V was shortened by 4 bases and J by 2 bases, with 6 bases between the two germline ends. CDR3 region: CASSGGQETQYF. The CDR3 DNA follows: TGCGCCAGCAGCGGGGGGCAAGAGACCCAGTACTTC. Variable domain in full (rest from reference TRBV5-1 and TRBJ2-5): KAGVTQTPRYLIKTRGQQVTLSCSPISGHRSVSWYQQTPGQGLQFLFEYFSETQRNKGNFPGRFSGRQFSNSRSEMNVSTLELGDSALYLCASSGGQETQYFGPGTRLLVL.

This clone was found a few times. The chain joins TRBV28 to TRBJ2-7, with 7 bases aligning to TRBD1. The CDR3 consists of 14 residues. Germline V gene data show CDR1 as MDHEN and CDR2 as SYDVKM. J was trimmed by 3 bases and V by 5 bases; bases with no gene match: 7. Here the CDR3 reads CASSPGDRSYEQYF. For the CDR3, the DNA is TGTGCCAGCAGTCCCGGGGACAGAAGCTACGAGCAGTACTTC.

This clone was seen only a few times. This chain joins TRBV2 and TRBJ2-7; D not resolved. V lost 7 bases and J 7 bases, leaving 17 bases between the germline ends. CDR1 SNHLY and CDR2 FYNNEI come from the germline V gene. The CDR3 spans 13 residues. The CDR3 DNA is TGTGCCAGCACCCATCAAGACCGGTTAGAGCAGTACTTC. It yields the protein CASTHQDRLEQYF.

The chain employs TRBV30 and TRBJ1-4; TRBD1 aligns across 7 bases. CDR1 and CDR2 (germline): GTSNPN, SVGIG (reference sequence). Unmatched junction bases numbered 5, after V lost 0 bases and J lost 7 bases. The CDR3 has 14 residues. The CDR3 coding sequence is TGTGCCTGGAGTGTAGGGGGCTCGAGTGAAAAACTGTTTTTT. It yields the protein CAWSVGGSSEKLFF.

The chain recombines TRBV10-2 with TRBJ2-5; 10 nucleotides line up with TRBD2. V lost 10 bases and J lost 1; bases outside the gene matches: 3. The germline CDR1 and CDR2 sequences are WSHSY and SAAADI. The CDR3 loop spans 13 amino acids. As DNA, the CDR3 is TGCGCCACTAGACTAGCGGGCCAAGAGACCCAGTACTTC. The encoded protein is CATRLAGQETQYF.

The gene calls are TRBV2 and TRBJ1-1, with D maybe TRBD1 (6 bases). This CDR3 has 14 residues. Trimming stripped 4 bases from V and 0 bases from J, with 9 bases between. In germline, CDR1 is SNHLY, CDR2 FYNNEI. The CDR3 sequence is CASSGTDMNTEAFF. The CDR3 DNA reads TGTGCCAGCAGTGGGACAGACATGAACACTGAAGCTTTCTTT. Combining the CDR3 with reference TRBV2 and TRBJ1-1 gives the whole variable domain EPEVTQTPSHQVTQMGQEVILRCVPISNHLYFYWYRQILGQKVEFLVSFYNNEISEKSEIFDDQFSVERPDGSNFTLKIRSTKLEDSAMYFCASSGTDMNTEAFFGQGTRLTVV.

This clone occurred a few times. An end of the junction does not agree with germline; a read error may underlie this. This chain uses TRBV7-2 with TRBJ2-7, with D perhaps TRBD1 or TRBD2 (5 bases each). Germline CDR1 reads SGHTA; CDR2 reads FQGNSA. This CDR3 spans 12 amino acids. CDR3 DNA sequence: TGTGCCAGCAGTCCCCAAACGGGACCTTTGAGCTTC. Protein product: CASSPQTGPLSF.

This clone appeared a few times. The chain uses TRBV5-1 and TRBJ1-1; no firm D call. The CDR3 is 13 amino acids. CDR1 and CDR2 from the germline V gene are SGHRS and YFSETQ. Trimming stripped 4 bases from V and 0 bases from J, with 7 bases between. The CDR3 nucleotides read TGCGCCAGCAGCGTTTTCCTGAACACTGAAGCTTTCTTT. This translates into CASSVFLNTEAFF.

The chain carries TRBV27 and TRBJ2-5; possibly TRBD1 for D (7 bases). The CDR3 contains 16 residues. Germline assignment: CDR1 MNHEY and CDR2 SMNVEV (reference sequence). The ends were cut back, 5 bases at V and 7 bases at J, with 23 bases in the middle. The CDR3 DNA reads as TGTGCCAGCAGTCCGCAGGGGGGTACCCCCTATTCGACCCAGTACTTC. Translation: CASSPQGGTPYSTQYF.

The CDR3 nucleotides are TGCGCCAGCAGTAAGGTCCATGAGCAGTTCTTC. Protein sequence: CASSKVHEQFF. The chain employs TRBV10-2 and TRBJ2-1; D is ambiguous. The CDR3 has 11 amino acids. V dropped 5 bases and J dropped 8 bases, with 7 bases sitting between them. Per the germline V gene, CDR1 is WSHSY and CDR2 is SAAADI.

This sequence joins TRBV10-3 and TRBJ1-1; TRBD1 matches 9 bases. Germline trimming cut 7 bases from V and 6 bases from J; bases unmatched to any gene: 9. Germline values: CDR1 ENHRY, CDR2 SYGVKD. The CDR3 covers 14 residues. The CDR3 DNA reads TGTGCCATCACTATGGGACAGGGAAGGCCTGAAGCTTTCTTT. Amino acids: CAITMGQGRPEAFF.

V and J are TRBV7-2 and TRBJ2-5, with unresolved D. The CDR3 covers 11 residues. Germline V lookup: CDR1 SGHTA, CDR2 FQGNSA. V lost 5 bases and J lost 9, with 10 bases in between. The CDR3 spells CASSPPGAQYF. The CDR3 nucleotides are TGTGCCAGCAGCCCGCCTGGGGCCCAGTACTTC.

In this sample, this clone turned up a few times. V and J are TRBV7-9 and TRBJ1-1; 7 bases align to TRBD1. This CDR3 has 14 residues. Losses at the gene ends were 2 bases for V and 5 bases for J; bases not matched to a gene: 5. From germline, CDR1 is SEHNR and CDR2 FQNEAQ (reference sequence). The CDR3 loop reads CASSLNTGVTEAFF. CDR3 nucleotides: TGTGCCAGCAGCTTAAATACAGGGGTTACTGAAGCTTTCTTT.

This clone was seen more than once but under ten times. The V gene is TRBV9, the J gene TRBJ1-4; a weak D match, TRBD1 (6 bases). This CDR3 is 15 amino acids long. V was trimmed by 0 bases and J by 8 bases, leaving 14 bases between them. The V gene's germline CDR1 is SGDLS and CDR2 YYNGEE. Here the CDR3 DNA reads TGTGCCAGCAGCGTAGCACAGGGCCCAGGGGAAAAACTGTTTTTT. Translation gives CASSVAQGPGEKLFF.

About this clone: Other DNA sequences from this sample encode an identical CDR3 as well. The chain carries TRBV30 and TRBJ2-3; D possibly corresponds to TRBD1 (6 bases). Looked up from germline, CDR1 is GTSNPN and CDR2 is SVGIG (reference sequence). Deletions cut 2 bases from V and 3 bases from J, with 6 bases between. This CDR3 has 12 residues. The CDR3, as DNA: TGTGCCTGGAGTACAGGGACAGATACGCAGTATTTT. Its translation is CAWSTGTDTQYF.

CDR3 DNA sequence: TGTGCTAGTGGGGGAGCGGGACGCATGAACACTGAAGCTTTCTTT. This codes for CASGGAGRMNTEAFF. The J gene is TRBJ1-1, the V gene TRBV12-5, with TRBD1 as a possible D gene (5 bases). Germline loops: CDR1 LGHNT, CDR2 FRNRAP. V lost 6 bases, J lost 0 bases, and 14 bases lay in between. The CDR3 is 15 residues long.

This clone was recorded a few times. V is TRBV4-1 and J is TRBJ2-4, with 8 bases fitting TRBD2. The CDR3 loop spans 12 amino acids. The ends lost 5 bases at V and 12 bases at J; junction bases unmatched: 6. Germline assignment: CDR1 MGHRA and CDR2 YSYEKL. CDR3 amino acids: CASSSNSGTQYF. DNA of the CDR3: TGCGCCAGCAGCTCAAATAGCGGGACTCAGTACTTC.

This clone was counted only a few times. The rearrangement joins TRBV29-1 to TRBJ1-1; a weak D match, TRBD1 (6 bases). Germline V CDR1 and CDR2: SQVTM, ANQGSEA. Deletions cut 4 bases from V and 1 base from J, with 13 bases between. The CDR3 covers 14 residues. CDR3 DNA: TGCAGCGTTGGAGGGGGGGGAAGGAACACTGAAGCTTTCTTT. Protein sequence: CSVGGGGRNTEAFF.